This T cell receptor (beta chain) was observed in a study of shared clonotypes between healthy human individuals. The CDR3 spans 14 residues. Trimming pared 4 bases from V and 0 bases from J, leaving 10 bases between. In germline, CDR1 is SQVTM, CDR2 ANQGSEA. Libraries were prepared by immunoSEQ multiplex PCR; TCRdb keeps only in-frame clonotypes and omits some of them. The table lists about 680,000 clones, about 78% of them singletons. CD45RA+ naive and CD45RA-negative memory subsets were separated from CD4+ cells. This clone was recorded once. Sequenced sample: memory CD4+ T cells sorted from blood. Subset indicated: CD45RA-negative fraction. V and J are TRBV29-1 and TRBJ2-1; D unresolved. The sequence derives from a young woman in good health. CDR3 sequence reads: CSVATPSSYNEQFF. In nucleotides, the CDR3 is TGCAGCGTTGCGACGCCTAGCTCCTACAATGAGCAGTTCTTC.